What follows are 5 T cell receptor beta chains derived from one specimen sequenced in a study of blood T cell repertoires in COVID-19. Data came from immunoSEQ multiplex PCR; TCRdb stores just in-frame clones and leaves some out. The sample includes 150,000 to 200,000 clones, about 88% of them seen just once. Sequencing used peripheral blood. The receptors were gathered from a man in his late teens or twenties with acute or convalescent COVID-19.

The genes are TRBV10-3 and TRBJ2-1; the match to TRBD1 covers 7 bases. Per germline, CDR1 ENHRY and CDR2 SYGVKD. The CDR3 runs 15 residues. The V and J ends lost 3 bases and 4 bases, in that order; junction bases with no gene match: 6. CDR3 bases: TGTGCCATCAGTGAACCGGGACAGACATACAATGAGCAGTTCTTC. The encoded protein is CAISEPGQTYNEQFF.

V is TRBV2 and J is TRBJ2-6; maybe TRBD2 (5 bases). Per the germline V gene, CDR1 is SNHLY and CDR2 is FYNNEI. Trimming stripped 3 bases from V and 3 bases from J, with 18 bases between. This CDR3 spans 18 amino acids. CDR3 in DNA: TGTGCCAGCAGTGATCGTCGGGGAATGGGTTTTGGGGCCAACGTCCTGACTTTC. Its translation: CASSDRRGMGFGANVLTF.

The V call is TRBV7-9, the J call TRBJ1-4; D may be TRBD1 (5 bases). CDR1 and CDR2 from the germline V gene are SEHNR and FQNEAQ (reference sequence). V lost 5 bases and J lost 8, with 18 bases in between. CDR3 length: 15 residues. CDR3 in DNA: TGTGCCAGCAGCCCACCCACCGCCAGGGCCGAAAAACTGTTTTTT. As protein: CASSPPTARAEKLFF. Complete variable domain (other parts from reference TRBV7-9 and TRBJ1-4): DTGVSQNPRHKITKRGQNVTFRCDPISEHNRLYWYRQTLGQGPEFLTYFQNEAQLEKSRLLSDRFSAERPKGSFSTLEIQRTEQGDSAMYLCASSPPTARAEKLFFGSGTQLSVL.

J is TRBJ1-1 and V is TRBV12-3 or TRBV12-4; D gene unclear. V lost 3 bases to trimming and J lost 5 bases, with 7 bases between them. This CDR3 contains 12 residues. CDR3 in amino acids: CASSFLATEAFF. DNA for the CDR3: TGTGCCAGCAGTTTTTTAGCGACTGAAGCTTTCTTT.

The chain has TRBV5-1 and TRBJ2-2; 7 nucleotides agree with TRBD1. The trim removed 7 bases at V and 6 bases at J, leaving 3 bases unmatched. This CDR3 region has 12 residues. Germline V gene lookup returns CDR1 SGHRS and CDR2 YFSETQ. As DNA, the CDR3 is TGCGCCAGCCAGACAGGGTCCGGGGAGCTGTTTTTT. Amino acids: CASQTGSGELFF. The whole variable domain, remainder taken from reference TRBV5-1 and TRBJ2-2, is KAGVTQTPRYLIKTRGQQVTLSCSPISGHRSVSWYQQTPGQGLQFLFEYFSETQRNKGNFPGRFSGRQFSNSRSEMNVSTLELGDSALYLCASQTGSGELFFGEGSRLTVL.